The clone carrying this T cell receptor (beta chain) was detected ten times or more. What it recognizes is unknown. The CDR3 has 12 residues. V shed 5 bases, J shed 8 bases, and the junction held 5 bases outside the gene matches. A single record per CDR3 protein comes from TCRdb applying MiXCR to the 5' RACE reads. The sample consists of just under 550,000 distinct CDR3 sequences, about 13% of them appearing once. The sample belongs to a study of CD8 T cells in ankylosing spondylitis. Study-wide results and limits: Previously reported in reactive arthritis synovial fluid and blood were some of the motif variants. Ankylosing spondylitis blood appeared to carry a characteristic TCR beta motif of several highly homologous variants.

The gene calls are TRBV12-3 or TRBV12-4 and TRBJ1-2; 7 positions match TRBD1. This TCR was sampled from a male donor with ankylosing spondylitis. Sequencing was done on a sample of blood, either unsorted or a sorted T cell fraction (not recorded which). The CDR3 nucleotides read TGTGCCAGCAGTCGACAGGGCGGCGGCTACACCTTC. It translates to CASSRQGGGYTF.